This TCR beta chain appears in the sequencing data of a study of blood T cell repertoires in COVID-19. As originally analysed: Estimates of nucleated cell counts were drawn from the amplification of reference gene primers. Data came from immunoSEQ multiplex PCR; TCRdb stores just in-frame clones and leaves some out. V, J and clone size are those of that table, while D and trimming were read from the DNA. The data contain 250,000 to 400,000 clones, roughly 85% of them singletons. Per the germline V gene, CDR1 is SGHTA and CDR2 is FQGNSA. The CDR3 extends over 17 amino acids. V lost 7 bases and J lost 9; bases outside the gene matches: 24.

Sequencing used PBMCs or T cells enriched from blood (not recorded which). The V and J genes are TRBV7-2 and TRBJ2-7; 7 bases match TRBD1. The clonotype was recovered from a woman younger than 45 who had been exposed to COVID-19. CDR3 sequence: CASTASGTEGARLGQYF. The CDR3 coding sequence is TGTGCCAGCACAGCTTCAGGTACTGAGGGGGCCCGCCTGGGGCAGTACTTC.